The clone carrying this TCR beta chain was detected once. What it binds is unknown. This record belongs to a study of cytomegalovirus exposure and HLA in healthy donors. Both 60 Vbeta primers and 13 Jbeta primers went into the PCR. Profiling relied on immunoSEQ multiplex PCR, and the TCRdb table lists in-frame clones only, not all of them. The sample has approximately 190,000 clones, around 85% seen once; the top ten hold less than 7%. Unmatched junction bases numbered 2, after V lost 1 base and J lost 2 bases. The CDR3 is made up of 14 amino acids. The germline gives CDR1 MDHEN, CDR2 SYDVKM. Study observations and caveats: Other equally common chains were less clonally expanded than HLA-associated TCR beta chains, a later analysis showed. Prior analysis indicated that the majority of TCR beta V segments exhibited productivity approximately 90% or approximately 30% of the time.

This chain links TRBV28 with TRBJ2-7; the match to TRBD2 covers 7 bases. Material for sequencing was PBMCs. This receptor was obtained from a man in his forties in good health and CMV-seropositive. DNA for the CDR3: TGTGCCAGCAGTTTATTCCGGGGGGCCTACGAGCAGTACTTC. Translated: CASSLFRGAYEQYF.